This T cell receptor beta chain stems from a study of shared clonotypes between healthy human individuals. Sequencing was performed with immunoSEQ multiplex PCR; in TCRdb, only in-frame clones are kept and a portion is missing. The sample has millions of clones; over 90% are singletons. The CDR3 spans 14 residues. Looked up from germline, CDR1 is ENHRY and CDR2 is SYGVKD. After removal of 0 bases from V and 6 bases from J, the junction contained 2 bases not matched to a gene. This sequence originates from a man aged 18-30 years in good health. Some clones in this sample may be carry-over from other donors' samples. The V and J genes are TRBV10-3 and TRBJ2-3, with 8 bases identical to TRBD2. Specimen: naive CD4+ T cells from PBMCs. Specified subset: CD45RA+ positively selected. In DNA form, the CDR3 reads TGTGCCATCAGTGAGTCTGGCGGGAGGGATACGCAGTATTTT. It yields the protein CAISESGGRDTQYF.